This TCR beta chain was profiled in a study of control samples from healthy donors and cancer patients. Here immunoSEQ multiplex PCR was the method, and the copy in TCRdb shows in-frame clones only, minus some. The table has approximately 85,000 clones, approximately 88% seen once. From germline, CDR1 is MNHEY and CDR2 SVGAGI. The CDR3 length is 15 residues. Trimming took 4 bases from V and 1 from J; bases not matched to a gene: 3. The sequenced sample was blood. The rearrangement links TRBV6-5 to TRBJ2-1; 8 nucleotides agree with TRBD2. The source is a woman aged 60-75 years in good health. Here the CDR3 reads CASSSGGGSYNEQFF. DNA of the CDR3: TGTGCCAGCAGTTCCGGGGGGGGTTCCTACAATGAGCAGTTCTTC.